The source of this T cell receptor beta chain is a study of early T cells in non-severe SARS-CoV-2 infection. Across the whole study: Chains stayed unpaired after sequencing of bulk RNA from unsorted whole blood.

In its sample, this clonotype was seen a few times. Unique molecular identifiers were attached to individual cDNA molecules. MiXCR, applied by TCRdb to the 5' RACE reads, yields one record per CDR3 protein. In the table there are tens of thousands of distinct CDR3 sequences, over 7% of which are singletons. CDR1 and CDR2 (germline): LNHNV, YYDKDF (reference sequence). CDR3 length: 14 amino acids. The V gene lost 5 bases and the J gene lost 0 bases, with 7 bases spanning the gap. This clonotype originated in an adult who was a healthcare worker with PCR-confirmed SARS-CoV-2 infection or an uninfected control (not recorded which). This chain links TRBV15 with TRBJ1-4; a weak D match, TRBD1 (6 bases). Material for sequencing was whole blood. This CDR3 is CATSEGATNEKLFF. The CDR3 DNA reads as TGTGCCACCAGCGAGGGGGCAACTAATGAAAAACTGTTTTTT.